This passage covers 26 T cell receptor beta chains from one sample sequenced in a study of Graves' ophthalmopathy and Graves' hyperthyroidism. Researchers took RNA transcripts and amplified TCR beta CDR3 regions from them. The first round was an RT-PCR with HTBI primers, and the second round was a multiplex PCR. TCRdb used MiXCR to reprocess the multiplex PCR reads, holding one entry per CDR3 protein. Of about 16,000 distinct CDR3 sequences listed, about 46% were seen once; the top ten hold 25%. Sequencing used peripheral blood. The source of these receptors is a woman aged 40 to 55 with stable Graves' hyperthyroidism.

To note about this clonotype: The junction shows a germline mismatch at one end, possibly a read error. The chain couples TRBV19 to TRBJ1-1, with D unresolved. CDR3 length equals 14 residues. CDR1 LNHDA and CDR2 SQIVND come from the germline V gene (reference sequence). The CDR3 loop reads CTSSTEAASTEAFF. The CDR3 DNA reads TGTACCAGTAGTACGGAAGCGGCTTCCACTGAAGCTTTCTTT. Supplemented by reference TRBV19 and TRBJ1-1, the full variable domain reads DGGITQSPKYLFRKEGQNVTLSCEQNLNHDAMYWYRQDPGQGLRLIYYSQIVNDFQKGDIAEGYSVSREKKESFPLTVTSAQKNPTAFYLCTSSTEAASTEAFFGQGTRLTVV.

Turning to this clonotype: No conserved phenylalanine or tryptophan is present at the end of the CDR3, so a read error is the likely explanation. V is TRBV7-2 and J is TRBJ1-6, with a weak D call TRBD1 (5 bases). Germline lookup yields CDR1 SGHTA and CDR2 FQGNSA. This CDR3 has 15 residues. CDR3 nucleotides: TGTGCCAGCAGCTTACAGGACACGCGAAATTCGCCCCTCCACCTT. This gives the protein CASSLQDTRNSPLHL.

The genes are TRBV7-6 and TRBJ1-5; 11 positions agree with TRBD1. J lost 7 bases, V lost 4 bases, and 3 bases had no gene match. Looked up from germline, CDR1 is SGHVS and CDR2 is FNYEAQ. The CDR3 is 14 amino acids. CDR3 region: CASSSDRGHQPQHF. The CDR3 DNA is TGTGCCAGCAGCTCGGACAGGGGGCACCAGCCCCAGCATTTT.

About this clonotype: As the CDR3 is not closed by the conserved phenylalanine or tryptophan, this likely results from a read error. V and J are TRBV7-2 and TRBJ2-3, with 8 bases that match TRBD2. From germline, CDR1 is SGHTA and CDR2 FQGNSA. The CDR3 loop spans 15 amino acids. The V segment lost 4 bases and the J segment 6 bases; nucleotides outside the gene matches: 9. CDR3 in amino acids: CASSYGGASLDTQYL. CDR3 DNA sequence: TGTGCCAGCAGCTACGGGGGGGCCAGTTTGGATACGCAGTATCTT.

In its sample, this clonotype ranks as medium-sized (0.01 to 0.1%). The CDR3 sequence: CSARRRDYEQYF. The CDR3, as DNA: TGCAGTGCTAGAAGGCGGGATTACGAGCAGTACTTC. The rearrangement links TRBV20-1 to TRBJ2-7; possibly TRBD2 for D (6 bases). The germline gives CDR1 DFQATT, CDR2 SNEGSKA (reference sequence). The CDR3 runs to 12 residues. V gave up 2 bases and J gave up 4 bases, with 9 bases separating them.

V and J are TRBV7-8 and TRBJ2-3, with 8 nucleotides matching TRBD1. Germline CDR1 reads SGHVS; CDR2 reads FQNEAQ. The CDR3 is 15 residues long. Losses at the gene ends were 1 base for V and 0 bases for J; bases not matched to a gene: 0. The DNA of the CDR3 is TGTGCCAGCAGCTTAGGGACAGGGAGCACAGATACGCAGTATTTT. Protein: CASSLGTGSTDTQYF.

Details on this clonotype: One end of the junction fails to match germline, which may point to a read error. This chain links TRBV20-1 with TRBJ2-1; 9 nucleotides line up with TRBD1. CDR3 length equals 14 residues. CDR1 and CDR2 from the germline V gene are DFQATT and SNEGSKA (reference sequence). The CDR3 here is CSARLETGGNQQFF. DNA for the CDR3: TGCAGTGCTAGATTGGAAACAGGGGGCAATCAGCAGTTCTTC.

V is TRBV6-5 and J is TRBJ2-1, with TRBD2 as a possible D gene (6 bases). Germline lookup yields CDR1 MNHEY and CDR2 SVGAGI. CDR3 length: 14 amino acids. V shed 5 bases and J shed 5 bases, with 13 bases lying between them. CDR3 protein: CASSPGTQNNEQFF. The CDR3 DNA reads TGTGCCAGCAGTCCCGGGACTCAAAACAATGAGCAGTTCTTC.

At least ten counts were recorded for this clonotype. The chain employs TRBV9 and TRBJ1-2; 7 bases line up with TRBD1. Germline loops: CDR1 SGDLS, CDR2 YYNGEE. This CDR3 spans 14 amino acids. Trimming at V came to 3 bases and at J to 4 bases, leaving 6 bases not matched to a gene. CDR3 sequence: CASSAGRGIYGYTF. CDR3 DNA sequence: TGTGCCAGCAGCGCCGGCAGGGGGATCTATGGCTACACCTTC. Drawing the rest from reference TRBV9 and TRBJ1-2, the complete variable domain is DSGVTQTPKHLITATGQRVTLRCSPRSGDLSVYWYQQSLDQGLQFLIQYYNGEERAKGNILERFSAQQFPDLHSELNLSSLELGDSALYFCASSAGRGIYGYTFGSGTRLTVV.

The sample holds many counts of this clonotype. This chain joins TRBV5-5 and TRBJ1-2, with 8 bases matching TRBD1. CDR3 length: 14 amino acids. With V trimmed by 2 bases and J by 5 bases, 5 bases remained unmatched. Per germline, CDR1 SGHKS and CDR2 YYEKEE (reference sequence). CDR3 residues: CASSLGQGLYGYTF. The CDR3 nucleotides are TGTGCCAGCAGCTTAGGACAGGGCTTATATGGCTACACCTTC.

The chain is built from TRBV2 and TRBJ2-3, with 10 nucleotides matching TRBD1. The CDR3 has 14 amino acids. Germline V gives CDR1 SNHLY, CDR2 FYNNEI. Unmatched junction bases numbered 6, after V lost 8 bases and J lost 4 bases. In DNA, the CDR3 is TGTGCCAGCGCCCAGACAGGGGGCTCAGATACGCAGTATTTT. Translated: CASAQTGGSDTQYF.

The chain uses TRBV28 and TRBJ2-7; 8 bases are a match to TRBD1. This CDR3 has 15 residues. Germline V gene data show CDR1 as MDHEN and CDR2 as SYDVKM. V dropped 7 bases and J dropped 1; count of bases not matched to a gene: 9. The CDR3 DNA follows: TGTGCCAGCAACCAGGACAGGGCGGAATCCTACGAGCAGTACTTC. Its protein is CASNQDRAESYEQYF.

Note on this clonotype: One junction end does not reproduce the germline sequence, and a read error may be involved. The V call is TRBV7-7, the J call TRBJ2-5; D not resolved. Germline V gives CDR1 SSHAT, CDR2 FNYEAQ (reference sequence). The CDR3 has 14 amino acids. The CDR3 nucleotides read TGTGCTAGCAGCTTAGCAGGCCCAGAAGAGACCCAGTACTTC. Protein product: CASSLAGPEETQYF. Supplemented by reference TRBV7-7 and TRBJ2-5, the full variable domain reads GAGVSQSPRYKVTKRGQDVTLRCDPISSHATLYWYQQALGQGPEFLTYFNYEAQPDKSGLPSDRFSAERPEGSISTLTIQRTEQRDSAMYRCASSLAGPEETQYFGPGTRLLVL.

This clonotype appeared once. This may be a read error: a much more frequent sequence differs by one nucleotide. The conserved phenylalanine or tryptophan is not found at the CDR3 terminus, so this likely reflects a read error. This chain joins TRBV12-3 or TRBV12-4 and TRBJ2-5; TRBD2 agrees at 9 bases. V was pared by 5 bases and J by 1 base, with 2 bases of the junction left unmatched. This CDR3 has 14 amino acids. In DNA, the CDR3 is TGTGCCAGCAGTCGACTAGCGGTCCAAGAGACCCAGTACGTC. Protein sequence: CASSRLAVQETQYV.

Many counts were recorded for this clonotype. V gene TRBV20-1 combines with J gene TRBJ1-6; 7 bases line up with TRBD1. The germline V gene encodes CDR1 DFQATT and CDR2 SNEGSKA (reference sequence). The CDR3 consists of 15 residues. J gave up 10 bases and V 0 bases, and 9 bases lay outside the gene matches. The CDR3 DNA reads as TGCAGTGCTAGAGACGGAACAGGGGTAGGATCACCCCTCCACTTT. This sequence encodes CSARDGTGVGSPLHF.

The chain employs TRBV10-3 and TRBJ2-1, with D possibly being TRBD1 or TRBD2 (6 bases each). The CDR3 loop spans 13 amino acids. With 6 bases removed from V and 10 bases from J, the gap between germline ends came to 16 bases. Looked up from germline, CDR1 is ENHRY and CDR2 is SYGVKD. The CDR3 DNA reads TGTGCCATCAGGGGGGGCAACGGGGAAGAGCAGTTCTTC. Its protein product is CAIRGGNGEEQFF.

As concerns this clonotype: Germline is not matched at one junction end, which may reflect a read error. The chain uses TRBV7-2 and TRBJ1-5, with D possibly TRBD1 on 6 matching bases. CDR3 length: 18 amino acids. Germline V lookup: CDR1 SGHTA, CDR2 FQGNSA. For the CDR3, the DNA is TGTGCCAGTAGCTCACGAGCTCAGCAGGGGTATAGCAATCAGCCCCAGCATTTT. Encoded protein: CASSSRAQQGYSNQPQHF.

The rearrangement uses TRBV30 and TRBJ1-3; D not certain. CDR3 length: 14 amino acids. From germline, CDR1 is GTSNPN and CDR2 SVGIG (reference sequence). V was trimmed by 2 bases and J by 0 bases, leaving 8 bases between them. CDR3 in amino acids: CAWSRVSSGNTIYF. The CDR3 nucleotides read TGTGCCTGGAGTAGGGTTAGCTCTGGAAACACCATATATTTT.

This chain joins TRBV24-1 and TRBJ2-1; a possible D gene is TRBD1 (5 bases). The germline V gene has CDR1 KGHDR and CDR2 SFDVKD. With 2 bases removed from V and 12 bases from J, the gap between germline ends came to 10 bases. The CDR3 contains 12 residues. CDR3 in DNA: TGTGCCACCAGTGATTCTGAGACAGCGCAGTTCTTC. Translating it yields CATSDSETAQFF.

The chain combines TRBV27 with TRBJ2-5; D is possibly TRBD1 or TRBD2 (5 bases each). V was pared by 6 bases and J by 1 base, with 9 bases between. The CDR3 runs to 13 residues. The V gene's germline CDR1 is MNHEY and CDR2 SMNVEV (reference sequence). The chain's CDR3 is CASRGTGQETQYF. DNA for the CDR3: TGTGCCAGCAGGGGGACGGGCCAAGAGACCCAGTACTTC.

The chain recombines TRBV5-1 with TRBJ1-1; D is unclear. This CDR3 contains 14 residues. Trimming stripped 0 bases from V and 1 base from J, with 7 bases between. Germline V gene lookup returns CDR1 SGHRS and CDR2 YFSETQ. This chain's CDR3 is CASSLVAENTEAFF. DNA of the CDR3: TGCGCCAGCAGCTTGGTGGCAGAGAACACTGAAGCTTTCTTT.

The chain uses TRBV30 and TRBJ1-1, with a possible D match to TRBD1 (5 bases). The V and J ends lost 2 bases and 1 base respectively, with 8 bases between them. The germline V gene encodes CDR1 GTSNPN and CDR2 SVGIG (reference sequence). The CDR3 is 13 residues long. The CDR3 sequence: CAWSKQENTEAFF. The CDR3 DNA is TGTGCCTGGAGTAAACAGGAGAACACTGAAGCTTTCTTT.

This clonotype was observed at least ten times. The chain links TRBV19 to TRBJ2-3; 8 positions match TRBD2. After removal of 4 bases from V and 0 bases from J, the junction contained 0 bases not matched to a gene. Germline V gene lookup returns CDR1 LNHDA and CDR2 SQIVND (reference sequence). This CDR3 comprises 14 residues. CDR3 DNA: TGTGCCAGTAGTACGGGGGGGAGCACAGATACGCAGTATTTT. This codes for CASSTGGSTDTQYF. The full variable domain, its missing parts supplied by reference TRBV19 and TRBJ2-3, is DGGITQSPKYLFRKEGQNVTLSCEQNLNHDAMYWYRQDPGQGLRLIYYSQIVNDFQKGDIAEGYSVSREKKESFPLTVTSAQKNPTAFYLCASSTGGSTDTQYFGPGTRLTVL.

As regards this clonotype: The junction does not match germline at one end; this may be a read error. The V gene is TRBV7-2, the J gene TRBJ2-3; 7 nucleotides agree with TRBD2. The CDR3 loop spans 14 amino acids. CDR1 and CDR2 from the germline V gene are SGHTA and FQGNSA. The CDR3 sequence: CVSSGLGSTDTQYF. The DNA of the CDR3 is TGTGTCAGCAGCGGACTAGGTTCCACAGATACGCAGTATTTT.

The chain recombines TRBV7-2 with TRBJ1-4, with D possibly TRBD1 on 5 matching bases. The V gene's germline CDR1 is SGHTA and CDR2 FQGNSA. The V end was cut by 5 bases, the J end by 0 bases, with 16 bases between. The CDR3 runs to 17 residues. The CDR3 is CASSPNPGSATNEKLFF. CDR3 nucleotides: TGTGCCAGCAGCCCCAACCCAGGGAGCGCAACTAATGAAAAACTGTTTTTT. The whole variable domain, filled in from reference TRBV7-2 and TRBJ1-4, reads GAGVSQSPSNKVTEKGKDVELRCDPISGHTALYWYRQSLGQGLEFLIYFQGNSAPDKSGLPSDRFSAERTGGSVSTLTIQRTQQEDSAVYLCASSPNPGSATNEKLFFGSGTQLSVL.

The chain has TRBV10-1 and TRBJ2-3; D gene uncertain. The V gene lost 0 bases and the J gene lost 4 bases, with 5 bases spanning the gap. The germline V gene has CDR1 WNHNN and CDR2 SYGVQD (reference sequence). The CDR3 is 13 amino acids. Written as DNA, the CDR3 is TGCGCCAGCAGTGAGTCGGCCCCAGATACGCAGTATTTT. Protein: CASSESAPDTQYF.